The clone carrying this T cell receptor beta chain was detected a few times. Its antigen remains unidentified. The CDR3 extends over 16 amino acids. Germline CDR1 reads SEHNR; CDR2 reads FQNEAQ (reference sequence). J was trimmed by 6 bases and V by 5 bases; bases with no gene match: 8. The data originate from a study of glioma-infiltrating T cells. Study context: Blood libraries targeted about 4- to 11-fold coverage of about a million T cells.

Whole-study results and caveats: Signature shared blood CDR3 motifs were enriched in low-divergence and depleted in high-divergence patients.

Using RNA template, CDR3s of TCR alpha and beta were amplified with iRepertoire arm-PCR. TCRdb ran MiXCR on the multiplex PCR reads and lists one entry per CDR3 protein. The sample has a few hundred thousand distinct CDR3 sequences, roughly 41% seen once; the top ten hold 12%. This receptor was taken from a human donor with low-grade glioma or glioblastoma, undergoing nonglioma brain surgery, or in good health (not recorded which). Source material: glioma tissue, nonneoplastic brain tissue, or PBMCs (not recorded which). The chain uses TRBV7-9 and TRBJ2-1, with TRBD2 identical over 12 bases. The CDR3, as DNA: TGTGCCAGCAGCCTAAGGGGGACTAGCGGGTTCAATGAGCAGTTCTTC. Translation: CASSLRGTSGFNEQFF.